The source of this T cell receptor beta chain is a study of blood T cell repertoires in COVID-19. Study-level information: The United States, Italy and Spain provided the acute and convalescent COVID-19 samples. T cells, B-cell-depleted T cells, or PBMCs supplied cDNA or gDNA.

How the authors handled the data: Researchers report that nucleated cell counts were estimated from reference gene primer amplification. Clones were read by immunoSEQ multiplex PCR, and TCRdb kept only the in-frame ones, dropping some. From that table come the V and J calls and clone size; the DNA was used to work out D and trimming. The table lists more than 150,000 clones, more than 80% of them singletons. This clonotype was obtained from a man aged 60-69 years with acute or convalescent COVID-19. Sequenced sample: peripheral blood.

The CDR3 nucleotides read TGTGCCAGTAGCAGGGGGCTGGGGAACACTGAAGCTTTCTTT. As protein: CASSRGLGNTEAFF. The V gene is TRBV19, the J gene TRBJ1-1, with 8 bases lining up with TRBD1. Germline values: CDR1 LNHDA, CDR2 SQIVND (reference sequence). The CDR3 has 14 amino acids. J lost 1 base, V lost 6 bases, and 4 bases had no gene match. The variable domain in full, with the rest retrieved from reference TRBV19 and TRBJ1-1, is DGGITQSPKYLFRKEGQNVTLSCEQNLNHDAMYWYRQDPGQGLRLIYYSQIVNDFQKGDIAEGYSVSREKKESFPLTVTSAQKNPTAFYLCASSRGLGNTEAFFGQGTRLTVV.